This TCR beta chain was recovered during a study of identical twins. Study conclusions and caveats: Model-predicted out-of-frame TCR alpha sharing fell below observed values in monozygotic twins. The study reached conclusions through statistical analysis that was cross-sectional, not following the same donors.

Template switching, a step in the protocol, added a universal primer site, and cDNA carried unique molecular identifiers. TCRdb independently ran MiXCR on the 5' RACE reads; one entry per CDR3 protein. Seen here are approximately 220,000 distinct CDR3 sequences, around 8.1% observed once, and the top ten hold around 1.8%. The CDR3 consists of 14 residues. V was pared by 6 bases and J by 3 bases, with 15 bases between. The table lists this clonotype with many counts. The antigen remains unidentified. In every case, the donor was a healthy Caucasian. The same data also went into a second study, on yellow fever vaccine responses in identical twins.

The sequence came from a woman aged 18-30 years in good health. The sample consisted of memory (CD45RO+) T cells sorted from blood. The chain carries TRBV12-3 or TRBV12-4 and TRBJ2-7; D perhaps matches TRBD1 (5 bases). The CDR3 DNA reads as TGTGCCAGCAGGCCAGCAGGGTCGGTCTACGAGCAGTACTTC. The encoded protein is CASRPAGSVYEQYF.